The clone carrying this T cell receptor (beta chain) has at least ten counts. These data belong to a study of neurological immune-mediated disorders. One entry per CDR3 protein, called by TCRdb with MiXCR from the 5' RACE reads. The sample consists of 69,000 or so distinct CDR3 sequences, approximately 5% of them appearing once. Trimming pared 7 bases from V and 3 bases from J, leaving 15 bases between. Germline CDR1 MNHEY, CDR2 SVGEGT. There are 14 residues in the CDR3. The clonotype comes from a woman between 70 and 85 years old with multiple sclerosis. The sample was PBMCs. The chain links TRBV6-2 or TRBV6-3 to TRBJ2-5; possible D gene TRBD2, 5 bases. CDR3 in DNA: TGTGCCAGCATCCCGGGAAGTAGAAAAGAGACCCAGTACTTC. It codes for CASIPGSRKETQYF.